These T cell receptor beta chains were read from a single sample in a study of T cell repertoires in cytomegalovirus infection. TCRdb passed the reads through MiXCR, listing each CDR3 protein once. The data hold about 920,000 distinct CDR3 sequences, with roughly 30% observed a single time. These receptors are not linked to any known antigen. The sequencing used cultured CD8+ T cells from PBMCs, collected from culture after CMV antigen stimulation. These receptors were taken from a human donor in good health (CMV status not recorded). Some clones in this sample may be carry-over from other donors' samples. The CDR3 runs from the conserved cysteine through the conserved F or W. The D gene is left open where the match is weak. The size entry is marked missing in some rows and otherwise reads once, few, many or a size class.

D gene,V gene,CDR3 length,J gene,clone size,CDR3 DNA,CDR3 protein
-,TRBV10-3,15,TRBJ1-5,few,TGTGCCATCAGTGAGTTTGTCGGCCTCAATCAGCCCCAGCATTTT,CAISEFVGLNQPQHF
-,TRBV27,14,TRBJ2-1,-,TGTGCCAGCAGCCCATCCGGGATGCAAAATGAGCAGTTCTTC,CASSPSGMQNEQFF
-,TRBV7-8,12,TRBJ1-1,many,TGTGCCAGCAGCGAGGGAGAACCCGAAGCTTTCTTT,CASSEGEPEAFF
TRBD2,TRBV7-6,21,TRBJ2-3,-,TGTGCTAGCAGCTCAACTAGCGGGGGGGCAATACACTCCTTTCGCACAGATACGCAGTATTTT,CASSSTSGGAIHSFRTDTQYF
TRBD2,TRBV7-6,13,TRBJ2-3,few,TGTGCCAGCACCCAGCGGGACACAGATACGCAGTATTTT,CASTQRDTDTQYF
TRBD2,TRBV7-6,20,TRBJ2-3,many,TGTGCCAGCAGCTCGATAGAAGAAGCGGGGGGCCAACTAACCCCAGATACGCAGTATTTT,CASSSIEEAGGQLTPDTQYF
TRBD1,TRBV7-9,15,TRBJ2-1,few,TGTGCCAGCAGCCTCAGACAGGGGAGAAGCGATGAGCAGTTCTTC,CASSLRQGRSDEQFF
TRBD2,TRBV19,19,TRBJ2-1,-,TGTGCCAGTACCCCGAGCGTAGCGGGGCCCCCCTCCTCCTACAATGAGCAGTTCTTC,CASTPSVAGPPSSYNEQFF
TRBD1,TRBV12-3/TRBV12-4,13,TRBJ1-1,many,TGTGCCAGCAGTTTAGTAGGGGGCGGTGAAGCTTTCTTT,CASSLVGGGEAFF
TRBD2,TRBV6-1,18,TRBJ2-3,-,TGTGCCAGCAGCAGTAGCGGGGGGGCCTATGGGGTCACAGATACGCAGTATTTT,CASSSSGGAYGVTDTQYF
-,TRBV7-9,15,TRBJ1-2,few,TGTGCCAGCAGCTACCGAGGGGTCCTGGGGAATGGCTACACCTTC,CASSYRGVLGNGYTF
TRBD1,TRBV29-1,11,TRBJ1-1,-,TGCAGCGCAGGGGGGGAGACTGAAGCTTTCTTT,CSAGGETEAFF
TRBD1,TRBV2,18,TRBJ2-6,-,TGTGCCAGCAGTGGACTCGGACAGGGGGCTGGTGGGGCCAACGTCCTGACTTTC,CASSGLGQGAGGANVLTF
TRBD1,TRBV3-1,21,TRBJ2-3,few,TGTGCCAGCAGCCAAGATTTTACGGACAGGGTACTTACTTATAGCACAGATACGCAGTATTTT,CASSQDFTDRVLTYSTDTQYF
-,TRBV19,15,TRBJ1-1,-,TGTGCCAGTAGACCGGGTTTAGGGGAGCACACTGAAGCTTTCTTT,CASRPGLGEHTEAFF
TRBD1,TRBV12-3/TRBV12-4,17,TRBJ1-1,few,TGTGCCAGCAGTCCAGACAGGGGACCCTTTAGGAACACTGAAGCTTTCTTT,CASSPDRGPFRNTEAFF
TRBD1,TRBV10-3,16,TRBJ1-4,few,TGTGCCATCAGGACGACGGGGGACAGAACTAATGAAAAACTGTTTTTT,CAIRTTGDRTNEKLFF
-,TRBV27,14,TRBJ1-1,few,TGTGCCAGCTTCCCGGTTGGGGGTTGGACTGAAGCTTTCTTT,CASFPVGGWTEAFF
TRBD1,TRBV19,17,TRBJ2-2,-,TGTGCCAGTAGTATGCAGCGAGACAGGGGGACCACCGGGGAGCTGTTTTTT,CASSMQRDRGTTGELFF
TRBD1,TRBV29-1,17,TRBJ1-1,-,TGCAGCGTTGAAACCGTCGGACAGGGGGAAATGAACACTGAAGCTTTCTTT,CSVETVGQGEMNTEAFF
-,TRBV27,14,TRBJ2-3,few,TGTGCCAGCAGTTTTGGCCTCGCAGGAGATACGCAGTATTTT,CASSFGLAGDTQYF
-,TRBV10-3,14,TRBJ1-2,few,TGTGCCATCAGTGAAATGGGATCAGACTATGGCTACACCTTC,CAISEMGSDYGYTF
TRBD1,TRBV6-6,15,TRBJ1-4,-,TGTGCCAGCAGTTACATTACAGGGGGAGGCGAAAAACTGTTTTTT,CASSYITGGGEKLFF
-,TRBV11-2,17,TRBJ2-1,many,TGTGCCAGCAGCTATTGGGGTCGACAGGAAACCTACAATGAGCAGTTCTTC,CASSYWGRQETYNEQFF
TRBD1,TRBV7-9,16,TRBJ2-3,few,TGTGCCAGCAGCGCTCCAGGGGGCAGAGGGACAGATACGCAGTATTTT,CASSAPGGRGTDTQYF
TRBD1,TRBV19,14,TRBJ1-1,-,TGTGCCAGTAAGAGGCCAGGGGGCTTCACTGAAGCTTTCTTT,CASKRPGGFTEAFF
-,TRBV29-1,10,TRBJ1-1,-,TGCAGCGTTTCAGACAGGGAAGCTTTCTTT,CSVSDREAFF
-,TRBV7-9,17,TRBJ2-1,-,TGTGCCAGCAGCTTAAAAGCTAGCGTTCCCTCATACAATGAGCAGTTCTTC,CASSLKASVPSYNEQFF
TRBD1,TRBV27,14,TRBJ1-6,-,TGTGCCAGCAGCCCCGGGACAGGGGACTCACCCCTCCACTTT,CASSPGTGDSPLHF
-,TRBV4-3,15,TRBJ2-5,-,TGCGCCAGCAGCCAAGTTCGGGATTTCGGAGAGACCCAGTACTTC,CASSQVRDFGETQYF
-,TRBV7-8,16,TRBJ2-5,-,TGTGCCAGCAGCTTCCCCGTGGAGGGGGCTCAAGAGACCCAGTACTTC,CASSFPVEGAQETQYF
-,TRBV3-1,15,TRBJ1-2,-,TGTGCCAGCAGACCGACCCGACAGTCAGTCTATGGCTACACCTTC,CASRPTRQSVYGYTF
-,TRBV27,16,TRBJ2-1,few,TGTGCCAGCAGCCCGGGCAGCGGACAAACATACAATGAGCAGTTCTTC,CASSPGSGQTYNEQFF
-,TRBV27,15,TRBJ2-1,-,TGTGCCAGCGGCCTCGCCGGGGGGCCCTACAATGAGCAGTTCTTC,CASGLAGGPYNEQFF
TRBD1,TRBV7-2,13,TRBJ2-1,many,TGTGCCAGCAGCCACAGCGGACAGGGTGAGCAGTTCTTC,CASSHSGQGEQFF
-,TRBV19,15,TRBJ2-1,few,TGTGCCAGTAGCCTCCCTGCCAGCTCCTACAATGAGCAGTTCTTC,CASSLPASSYNEQFF
-,TRBV29-1,17,TRBJ1-2,-,TGCAGCGCCACACCGGGGTTGGGGGGGCGCTTCCCCTATGGCTACACCTTC,CSATPGLGGRFPYGYTF
TRBD1,TRBV11-3,16,TRBJ2-2,-,TGTGCCAGCAGCGATCCGGGACAGTTAAACACCGGGGAGCTGTTTTTT,CASSDPGQLNTGELFF
TRBD1,TRBV5-5,17,TRBJ2-2,-,TGTGCCAGCAGCTTCCTTAACGACAGGGTTAACACCGGGGAGCTGTTTTTT,CASSFLNDRVNTGELFF
TRBD2,TRBV14,17,TRBJ2-3,-,TGTGCCAGCAGCCAAGAAGGACTAGCGGGGGGCACAGATACGCAGTATTTT,CASSQEGLAGGTDTQYF
-,TRBV7-2,14,TRBJ1-1,many,TGTGCCAGCAGCCCCGATGGAGGGAGTACTGAAGCTTTCTTT,CASSPDGGSTEAFF
-,TRBV7-2,15,TRBJ2-5,many,TGTGCCAGCAGCTTAGAGGGCGGCCCCCAAGAGACCCAGTACTTC,CASSLEGGPQETQYF
TRBD1,TRBV19,15,TRBJ2-1,few,TGTGCCAGTAGTATAGACGGACAGGCTTACAATGAGCAGTTCTTC,CASSIDGQAYNEQFF
-,TRBV19,15,TRBJ1-5,-,TGTGCCAGTAGTCACCTTTATCGGTCTGATCAGCCCCAGCATTTT,CASSHLYRSDQPQHF
TRBD1,TRBV7-9,15,TRBJ1-2,few,TGTGCCAGCAGCTTTGGACAGGGATTTGACGGTGGCTACACCTTC,CASSFGQGFDGGYTF
-,TRBV19,15,TRBJ2-3,-,TGTGCCAGTGGCCCCGGGACACCGAGCACAGATACGCAGTATTTT,CASGPGTPSTDTQYF
-,TRBV6-1,16,TRBJ2-3,-,TGTGCCAGCAGTGTATTTGGGGGGACGGTGACAGATACGCAGTATTTT,CASSVFGGTVTDTQYF
-,TRBV27,13,TRBJ1-2,-,TGTGCCAGCAGTTACGGGACACTTGATGGCTACACCTTC,CASSYGTLDGYTF
TRBD1,TRBV10-3,18,TRBJ2-5,few,TGTGCCATCAGTGAGTCCGGGACAGGGTCCCCCCTAGGAGAGACCCAGTACTTC,CAISESGTGSPLGETQYF
TRBD1,TRBV19,14,TRBJ2-1,many,TGTGCCAGTAGAACGGGACAGGGCTACAATGAGCAGTTCTTC,CASRTGQGYNEQFF
-,TRBV28,14,TRBJ2-1,many,TGTGCCAGCAGCGTGTTGAGCTCCTACAATGAGCAGTTCTTC,CASSVLSSYNEQFF
TRBD1,TRBV27,15,TRBJ1-5,-,TGTGCCAGCAGTCTCGACCGGGACAGCGGACAGCCCCAGCATTTT,CASSLDRDSGQPQHF